The clone carrying this TCR beta chain has at least ten counts. These data come from a study of T cells in Graves' hyperthyroidism and ophthalmopathy. RNA transcripts provided the source from which TCR beta CDR3 regions were amplified. TCR CDR3 underwent first-round RT-PCR with the HTBI primer set. TCRdb independently ran MiXCR on the multiplex PCR reads; one entry per CDR3 protein. The data show a few hundred thousand distinct CDR3 sequences, 17% seen once. At least 3 on the Clinical Activity Score was recorded for ophthalmopathy patients, who also had NOSPECS grade at least 4 and duration under 3 months. Cells are PBMCs isolated from about 10 ml of fresh blood. The specimen was blood. The sequence derives from a woman in her late teens or twenties with Graves' ophthalmopathy.

The DNA of the CDR3 is TGCGCCAGCAGCTTCGATTCCCCGACCTTCGGCGAGCAGTACTTC. Protein: CASSFDSPTFGEQYF. V gene TRBV5-1 combines with J gene TRBJ2-7; no clear D. This CDR3 is built from 15 residues. Trimming took off 2 bases at V and 6 bases at J, with 18 bases between the two ends. Per germline, CDR1 SGHRS and CDR2 YFSETQ.